The present entry profiles one TCR beta chain with its context. Its antigen target is currently unknown. It has no much larger one-base neighbor in the sample; base qualities were not kept. The sample originates from a study of early stage breast cancer tumors (dated by TCRdb to about 2017). A note on the overall study: Of the 15 or so invasive breast tumors, 12 to 13 were found to be estrogen receptor-positive, progesterone receptor-positive and HER2-negative. About 70% of the 12 ER+/PR+/HER2- tumors were invasive ductal carcinomas, while the other four were invasive lobular carcinomas. On average, each sample had about 9.7-fold read coverage. A total of about 2,800,000 templates, representing under 1.1 million unique clonotypes, were detected across all samples.

Broader findings and caveats from the paper: Compared with adjacent normal breast tissue, tumors had higher clonality and around 2.7-fold greater T cell density. Repertoires from blood and normal breast were more alike than repertoires from blood and tumor, and in about 90% of the 16 patients, comparing each tissue with blood separated tumor from normal. Enriched TCRB sequences shared across patients were mostly commonly generated sequences, unlikely to play an important role in the tumor microenvironment. Because the cohort was small, a breakdown by tumor subtype could not be done. Sequencing bulk genomic DNA from unsorted cells could not capture chain pairing or functional markers like CD4, CD8 and FOXP3.

The study profiled bulk TCR beta-chain repertoires in matched peripheral blood, tumor and adjacent normal breast tissue taken from fewer than 20 patients with early-stage breast cancer. Before surgery, whole blood (roughly 5-10 mL) was collected into EDTA tubes and processed within 2 hours. Ficoll-Paque centrifugation in SepMate-50 tubes was used to isolate peripheral blood mononuclear cells. For storage in liquid nitrogen, PBMCs were cryopreserved as aliquots of about 1.9 to 4 million cells in approximately 90% FBS with about 10% DMSO. The Qiagen AllPrep DNA/RNA Mini kit was used to extract genomic DNA. V was cut back by 3 bases and J by 5 bases, leaving a gap of 11 bases between them. CDR1 MDHEN and CDR2 SYDVKM are derived from the germline V gene. The CDR3 contains 13 residues, cysteine and phenylalanine counted. Only CDR3 DNA is held: 39 bases, read in frame from base 1. Every sample was amplified as two independent genomic DNA replicates, using roughly 0.45 ug for blood and about 1.6 ug for tumor or normal breast. Following the manufacturer's instructions, the ImmunoSeq Intro kit was used to carry out TCRB sequencing on genomic DNA. Multiplex PCR was run for 31 cycles using proprietary primers and spike-in control sequences for absolute quantification. Single-end 150-bp reads were used to sequence an 87-bp fragment spanning the CDR3 plus the flanking V and J genes. Each lane of an Illumina MiSeq using version 3.0 chemistry carried seven multiplexed samples, with two replicates per sample. In the source study's methods: The vendor's proprietary pipeline handled the raw data processing, merging both replicates into a single result for each sample. To define clonotypes, the study grouped productive rearrangements that shared the V-gene family, CDR3 amino acid sequence and J-gene segment. Clonality was computed as 1 minus the normalized Shannon entropy (Pielou evenness) of TCRB abundances. T cell density was estimated by dividing total templates by the number of input cells inferred from the DNA input amount. Recon, run with its default parameters, was used to estimate overall repertoire diversity and clonality. A clonotype counted as tumor-enriched if its abundance in tumor exceeded 0.1% and was at least 32-fold higher than its abundance in normal breast. Imported from immuneACCESS, the table was reduced by TCRdb to in-frame sequences with V and J called. These copies leave out some clones; in studies compared against another copy, an unresolved V gene accounts for under half, and the cause of the remainder is not known. V, J and clone size derive from that table, while D and trimming were established from the DNA sequence. Present in this sample are 45,000 to 60,000 clones, about 83% of which were seen just once. Around 1.5% of the sample belongs to the ten largest clones.

The chain joins TRBV28 to TRBJ2-7; perhaps TRBD2 is the D gene, with 6 bases matching. This sequence was found in a person aged 45 to 59 with breast cancer. Sequences were obtained from blood. The nucleotide sequence is TGTGCCAGCAGTTTTTCGGGGGATGACGAGCAGTACTTC. It is translated as CASSFSGDDEQYF.